This TCR beta chain came from a study of graft-versus-host responses after intestinal transplantation. Study information: Induction with anti-thymocyte globulin, then tacrolimus and steroids for roughly 3 years, was given to all recipients. The study, taken as a whole, reports: GvH clonotypes were identified within recipient marrow, with a subset emerging first in ileum or blood.

Measured with immunoSEQ multiplex PCR; TCRdb has only the in-frame clones, and not every one. The sample has tens of thousands of clones, about 90% seen once. Germline V gene lookup returns CDR1 MDHEN and CDR2 SYDVKM. The CDR3 spans 15 residues. V lost 5 bases and J lost 6, with 20 bases in between. Of note for this clone: Its matching antigen is unknown.

The material was PBMCs, obtained 26 days after transplant. The TCR originated in a human patient who received an intestinal transplant, so some T cells may come from the graft donor. The chain couples TRBV28 to TRBJ2-7; possible D gene TRBD2, 6 bases. CDR3 DNA: TGTGCCAGCAGTGACCCGGGGGTCAGATCGGGCGAGCAGTACGTC. It yields the protein CASSDPGVRSGEQYV.